A single sample gave rise to the 6 T cell receptor beta chains below, sequenced in a study of OX40 agonist ivuxolimab in advanced cancers. The data were produced by immunoSEQ multiplex PCR, yet TCRdb's version contains in-frame clones alone and is incomplete. The sample has just over 50,000 clones, over 75% seen once. The specimen comprised CD4+ or CD8+ T cells sorted from blood, sampled in a trial of the OX40 agonist ivuxolimab. The receptor set was obtained from an adult with an advanced solid tumor such as melanoma, head and neck, liver or kidney cancer.

The count of this clone is one. V usage is TRBV5-1 and J usage is TRBJ2-5; D is possibly TRBD1 (5 bases). The CDR3 extends over 14 amino acids. Trimming removed 4 bases from V and 1 base from J, with 11 bases in between. In germline, CDR1 is SGHRS, CDR2 YFSETQ. CDR3 in amino acids: CASSPQGTQETQYF. The CDR3 nucleotides read TGCGCCAGCAGCCCTCAGGGTACCCAAGAGACCCAGTACTTC.

The chain is built from TRBV7-9 and TRBJ1-5; possibly TRBD1 for D (6 bases). Germline-derived CDR1 and CDR2 are SEHNR and FQNEAQ (reference sequence). Trimming cost V 7 bases and J 7 bases, with 17 bases left between them. This CDR3 is built from 14 residues. The CDR3 is CASKGAGRGQPQHF. The DNA for the CDR3 is TGTGCCAGCAAAGGGGCCGGCAGGGGCCAGCCCCAGCATTTT.

The V and J genes are TRBV28 and TRBJ2-7; D unclear. The V gene lost 2 bases and the J gene lost 2 bases, with 10 bases spanning the gap. This CDR3 is 14 amino acids long. Germline lookup yields CDR1 MDHEN and CDR2 SYDVKM. The CDR3 spells CASSLSYRAYEQYF. Written as DNA, the CDR3 is TGTGCCAGCAGTTTAAGCTACCGCGCCTACGAGCAGTACTTC. Full variable domain (missing parts from reference TRBV28 and TRBJ2-7): DVKVTQSSRYLVKRTGEKVFLECVQDMDHENMFWYRQDPGLGLRLIYFSYDVKMKEKGDIPEGYSVSREKKERFSLILESASTNQTSMYLCASSLSYRAYEQYFGPGTRLTVT.

The genes are TRBV11-2 and TRBJ2-5; the match to TRBD2 covers 8 bases. The CDR3 loop spans 14 amino acids. The V segment lost 7 bases and the J segment 5 bases; nucleotides outside the gene matches: 9. The germline gives CDR1 SGHAT, CDR2 FQNNGV. The CDR3 reads CASNIGGAVETQYF. CDR3 DNA sequence: TGTGCCAGCAACATCGGGGGGGCGGTGGAGACCCAGTACTTC.

This chain connects TRBV2 to TRBJ2-7; TRBD1 aligns across 9 bases. Looked up from germline, CDR1 is SNHLY and CDR2 is FYNNEI. This CDR3 has 14 amino acids. Trimming removed 6 bases from V and 4 bases from J; junction bases left unmatched: 7. CDR3 in DNA: TGTGCCAGCAGAGGGACAGGGAGCAGGTACGAGCAGTACTTC. It translates to CASRGTGSRYEQYF.

The chain combines TRBV29-1 with TRBJ2-3, with D maybe TRBD2 (6 bases). Germline V gene data show CDR1 as SQVTM and CDR2 as ANQGSEA. The V end lost 6 bases, the J end lost 4 bases, and 14 bases lay between the germline ends. The CDR3 loop spans 13 amino acids. CDR3 DNA sequence: TGCAGCGTGGGACTTGCGACTCCAGATACGCAGTATTTT. Protein sequence: CSVGLATPDTQYF.